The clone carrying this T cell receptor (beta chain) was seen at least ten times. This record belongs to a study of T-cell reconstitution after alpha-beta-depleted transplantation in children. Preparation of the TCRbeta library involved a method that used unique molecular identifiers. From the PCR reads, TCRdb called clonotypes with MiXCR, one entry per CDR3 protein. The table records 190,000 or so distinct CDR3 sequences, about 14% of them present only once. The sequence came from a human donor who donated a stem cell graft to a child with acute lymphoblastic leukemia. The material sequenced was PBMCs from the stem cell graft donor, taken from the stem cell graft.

The CDR3 coding sequence is TGTGCCAGCAGCTTATCCCCAACTAGACAAAACATTCAGTACTTC. Translating it yields CASSLSPTRQNIQYF. V usage is TRBV7-8 and J usage is TRBJ2-4, with D tentatively TRBD2 (5 bases). Trimming stripped 2 bases from V and 5 bases from J, with 13 bases between. This CDR3 contains 15 residues. Per germline, CDR1 SGHVS and CDR2 FQNEAQ.